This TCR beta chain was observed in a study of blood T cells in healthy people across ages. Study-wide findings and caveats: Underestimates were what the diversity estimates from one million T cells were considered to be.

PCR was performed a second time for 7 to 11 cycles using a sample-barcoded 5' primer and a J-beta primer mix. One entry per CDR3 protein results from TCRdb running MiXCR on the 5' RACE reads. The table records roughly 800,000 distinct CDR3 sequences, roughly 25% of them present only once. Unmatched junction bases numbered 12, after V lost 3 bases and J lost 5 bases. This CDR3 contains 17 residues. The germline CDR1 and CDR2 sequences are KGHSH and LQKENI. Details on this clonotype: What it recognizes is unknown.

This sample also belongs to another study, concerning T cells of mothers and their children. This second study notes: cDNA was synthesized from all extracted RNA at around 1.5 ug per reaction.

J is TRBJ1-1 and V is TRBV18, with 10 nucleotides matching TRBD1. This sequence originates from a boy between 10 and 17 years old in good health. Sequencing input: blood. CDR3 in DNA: TGTGCCAGCTCACCTCGGGGGACAGGGGAATGGAGAACTGAAGCTTTCTTT. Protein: CASSPRGTGEWRTEAFF.